Listed below are T cell receptor beta chains from one sample, sequenced in a study of blood T cell repertoires in COVID-19. Assay: immunoSEQ multiplex PCR; the TCRdb copy retains only in-frame clones and omits some. Of approximately 97,000 clones in the sample, roughly 80% were seen once. What was sequenced was peripheral blood. These receptors were taken from a man in his sixties with acute or convalescent COVID-19. The conserved cysteine and the conserved F or W are not part of the CDR3 here. Each record gives: V gene, CDR3 protein.

>TRBV5-6
ASSFFAADTQY
>TRBV6-2/TRBV6-3
ASSFPGLAGGKRQETQY
>TRBV5-8
ASSRDRSWQETQY
>TRBV11-2
ASSLEAHGYGYT
>TRBV6-5
ASSYSDFSGAF
>TRBV20-1
STSTGDTQY
>TRBV11-2
ASSLPGGLYNEQF
>TRBV19
ASSEVLGATEAF
>TRBV6-2/TRBV6-3
ASSPNLITTGRL
>TRBV30
AWSVSSGVVDTQY
>TRBV27
ASSLRTVSTDTQY
>TRBV19
ASSVRTGYGNQPQH
>TRBV7-6
ASSLGLAVGDTQY
>TRBV3-1/TRBV3-2
ASSQQGVPGYT
>TRBV7-2
ASSLDTGGGQPQH
>TRBV6-2/TRBV6-3
ASSYIAGLANTDTQY
>TRBV2
ASRAGGNTGELF
>TRBV3-1/TRBV3-2
ASSPPGGLLNTEAF
>TRBV7-2
ASSRIGGGELF
>TRBV7-2
ASSARQGQEVNSPLH
>TRBV19
ASRSTGQGRNTEAF
>TRBV2
ASQTASSQY
>TRBV6-6
ASSYTRDGELF